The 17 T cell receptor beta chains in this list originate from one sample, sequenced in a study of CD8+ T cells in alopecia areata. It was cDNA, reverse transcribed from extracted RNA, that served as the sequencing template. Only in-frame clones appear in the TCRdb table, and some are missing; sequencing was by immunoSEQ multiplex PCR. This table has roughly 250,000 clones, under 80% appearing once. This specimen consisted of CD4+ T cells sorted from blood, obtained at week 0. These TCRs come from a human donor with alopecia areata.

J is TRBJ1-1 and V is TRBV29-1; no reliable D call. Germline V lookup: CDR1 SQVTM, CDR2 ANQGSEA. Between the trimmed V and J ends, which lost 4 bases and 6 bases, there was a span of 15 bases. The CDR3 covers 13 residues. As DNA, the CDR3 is TGCAGCGTTGGGGGTCTGGATTGGGCTGAAGCTTTCTTT. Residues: CSVGGLDWAEAFF.

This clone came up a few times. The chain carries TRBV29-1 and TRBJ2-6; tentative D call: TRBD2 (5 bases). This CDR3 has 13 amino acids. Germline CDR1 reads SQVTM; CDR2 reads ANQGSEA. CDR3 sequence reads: CSVRGGGANVLTF. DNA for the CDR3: TGCAGTGTACGAGGAGGTGGGGCCAACGTCCTGACTTTC.

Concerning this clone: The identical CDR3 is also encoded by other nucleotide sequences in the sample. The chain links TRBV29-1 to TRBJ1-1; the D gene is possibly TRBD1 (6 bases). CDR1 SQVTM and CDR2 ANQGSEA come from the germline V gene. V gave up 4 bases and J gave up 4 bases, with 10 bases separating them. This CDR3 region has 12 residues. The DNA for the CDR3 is TGCAGCGTTGTAGGGGGGGGCACTGAAGCTTTCTTT. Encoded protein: CSVVGGGTEAFF. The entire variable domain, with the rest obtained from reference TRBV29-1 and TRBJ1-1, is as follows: SAVISQKPSRDICQRGTSLTIQCQVDSQVTMMFWYRQQPGQSLTLIATANQGSEATYESGFVIDKFPISRPNLTFSTLTVSNMSPEDSSIYLCSVVGGGTEAFFGQGTRLTVV.

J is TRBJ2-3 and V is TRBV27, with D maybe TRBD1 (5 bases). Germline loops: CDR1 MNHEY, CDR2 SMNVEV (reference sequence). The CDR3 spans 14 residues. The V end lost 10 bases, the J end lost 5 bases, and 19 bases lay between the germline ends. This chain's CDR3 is CATRRASTGDTQYF. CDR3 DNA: TGTGCCACCCGCAGGGCCTCCACGGGAGATACGCAGTATTTT.

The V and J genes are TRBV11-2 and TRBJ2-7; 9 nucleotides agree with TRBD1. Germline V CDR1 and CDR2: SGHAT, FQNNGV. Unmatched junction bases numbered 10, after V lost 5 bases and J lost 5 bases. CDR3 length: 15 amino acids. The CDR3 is CASSPMGQGYDEQYF. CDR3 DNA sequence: TGTGCCAGCAGCCCGATGGGACAGGGTTATGACGAGCAGTACTTC.

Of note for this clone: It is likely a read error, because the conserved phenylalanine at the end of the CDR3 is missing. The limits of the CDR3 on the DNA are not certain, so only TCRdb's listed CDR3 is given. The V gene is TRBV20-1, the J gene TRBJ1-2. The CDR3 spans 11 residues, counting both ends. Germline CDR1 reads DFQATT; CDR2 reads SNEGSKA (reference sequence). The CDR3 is CSASLGGTGFI.

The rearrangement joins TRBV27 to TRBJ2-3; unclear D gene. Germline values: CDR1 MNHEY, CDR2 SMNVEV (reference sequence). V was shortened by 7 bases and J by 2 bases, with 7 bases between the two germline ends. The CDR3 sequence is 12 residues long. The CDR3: CASKGVTDTQYF. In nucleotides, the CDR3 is TGTGCCAGCAAGGGCGTCACAGATACGCAGTATTTT.

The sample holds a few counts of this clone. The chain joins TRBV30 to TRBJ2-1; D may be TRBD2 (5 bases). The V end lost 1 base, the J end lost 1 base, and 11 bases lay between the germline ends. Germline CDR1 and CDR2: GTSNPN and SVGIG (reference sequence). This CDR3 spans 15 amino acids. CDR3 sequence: CAWSGRRSSYNEQFF. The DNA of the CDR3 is TGTGCCTGGAGTGGTAGGAGGTCATCCTACAATGAGCAGTTCTTC.

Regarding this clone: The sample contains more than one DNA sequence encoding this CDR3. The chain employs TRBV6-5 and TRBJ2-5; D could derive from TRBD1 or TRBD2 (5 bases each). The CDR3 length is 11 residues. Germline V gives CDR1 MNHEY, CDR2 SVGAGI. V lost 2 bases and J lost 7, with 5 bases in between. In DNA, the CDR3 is TGTGCCAGCAGTTACGGGGGGACCCAGTACTTC. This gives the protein CASSYGGTQYF.

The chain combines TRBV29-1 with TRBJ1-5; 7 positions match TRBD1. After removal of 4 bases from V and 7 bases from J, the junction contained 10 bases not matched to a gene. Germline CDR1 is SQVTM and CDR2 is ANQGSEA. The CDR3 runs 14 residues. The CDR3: CSVVTGLVGQPQHF. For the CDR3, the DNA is TGCAGCGTTGTGACAGGGTTAGTTGGCCAGCCCCAGCATTTT.

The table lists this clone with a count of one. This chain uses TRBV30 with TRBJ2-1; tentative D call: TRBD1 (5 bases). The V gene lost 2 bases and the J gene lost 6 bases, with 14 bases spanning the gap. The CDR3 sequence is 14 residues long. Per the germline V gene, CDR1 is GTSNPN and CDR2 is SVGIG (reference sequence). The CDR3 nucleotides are TGTGCCTGGAGTAATGTAGGGGTTGGCAATGAGCAGTTCTTC. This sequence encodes CAWSNVGVGNEQFF.

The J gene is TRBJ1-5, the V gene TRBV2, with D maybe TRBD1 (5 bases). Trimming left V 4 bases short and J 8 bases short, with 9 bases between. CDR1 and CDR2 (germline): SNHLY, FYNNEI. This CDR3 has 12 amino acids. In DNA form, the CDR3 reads TGTGCCAGCAGTGTGGGACCGGAGCCCCAGCATTTT. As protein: CASSVGPEPQHF.

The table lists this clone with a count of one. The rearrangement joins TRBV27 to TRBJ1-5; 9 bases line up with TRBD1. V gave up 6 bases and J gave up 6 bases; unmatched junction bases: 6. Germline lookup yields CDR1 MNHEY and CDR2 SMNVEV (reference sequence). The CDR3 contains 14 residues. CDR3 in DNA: TGTGCCAGCAGCACTACAGGGGGCGGTCAGCCCCAGCATTTT. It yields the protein CASSTTGGGQPQHF.

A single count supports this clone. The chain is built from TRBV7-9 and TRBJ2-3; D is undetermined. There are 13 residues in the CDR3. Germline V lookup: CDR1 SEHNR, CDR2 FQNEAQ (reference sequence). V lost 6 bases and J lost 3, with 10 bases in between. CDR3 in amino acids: CASSPKATDTQYF. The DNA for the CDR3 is TGTGCCAGCAGTCCGAAGGCAACAGATACGCAGTATTTT.

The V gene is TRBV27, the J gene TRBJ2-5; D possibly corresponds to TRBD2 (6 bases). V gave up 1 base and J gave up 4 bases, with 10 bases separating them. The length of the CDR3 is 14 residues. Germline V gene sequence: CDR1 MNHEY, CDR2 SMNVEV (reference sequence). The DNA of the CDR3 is TGTGCCAGCAGTTTATATGGGGGGAGAGAGACCCAGTACTTC. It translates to CASSLYGGRETQYF.

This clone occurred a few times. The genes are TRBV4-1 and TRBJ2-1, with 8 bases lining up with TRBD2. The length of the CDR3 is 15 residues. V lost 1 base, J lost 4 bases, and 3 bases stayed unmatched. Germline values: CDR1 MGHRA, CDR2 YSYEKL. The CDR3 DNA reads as TGCGCCAGCAGCCAAGGTGGGACTAGTTACAATGAGCAGTTCTTC. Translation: CASSQGGTSYNEQFF.

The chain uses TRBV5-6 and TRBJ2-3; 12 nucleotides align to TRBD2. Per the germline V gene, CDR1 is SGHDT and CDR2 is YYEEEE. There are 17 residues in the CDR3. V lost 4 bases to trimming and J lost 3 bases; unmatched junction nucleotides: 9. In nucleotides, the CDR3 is TGTGCCAGCAGCACATTCCCAGGACTAGCGGGGACAGATACGCAGTATTTT. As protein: CASSTFPGLAGTDTQYF.